This T cell receptor beta chain was identified in a study of blood T cell repertoires in COVID-19. Overall study: Samples taken during acute and convalescent COVID-19 were collected in the United States, Italy and Spain. Sources were T cells, B-cell-depleted T cells, or PBMCs; the material itself was cDNA or gDNA.

The CDR3 covers 15 residues. Trimming left V 4 bases short and J 8 bases short, with 18 bases between. The germline CDR1 and CDR2 sequences are SGHNT and YYREEE (reference sequence). Per the original data handling: Nucleated cell counts were estimated from reference gene primer amplification. Measured with immunoSEQ multiplex PCR; TCRdb has only the in-frame clones, and not every one. Clonal size and the V and J genes are those of that table, whereas D and trimming came from the DNA. The sample contains 250,000 to 300,000 clones, more than 70% of which appear only once. The count of this clone is one.

Sequencing was performed on peripheral blood. This sequence joins TRBV5-4 and TRBJ1-4; D possibly corresponds to TRBD1 (6 bases). This clonotype was obtained from a man at least 80 years old with acute or convalescent COVID-19. The CDR3, as DNA: TGTGCCAGCAGCCCGGGGCACAGGGTAGGCGAAAAACTGTTTTTT. Protein: CASSPGHRVGEKLFF.